This T cell receptor (beta chain) was observed in a study of blood T cell repertoires in COVID-19. The overall study: Sample material is recorded as cDNA or gDNA derived from T cells, B-cell-depleted T cells, or PBMCs.

In the authors' workflow: Reference gene primer amplification in the assay estimated nucleated cell counts. TCRdb keeps only in-frame clones here, not all; method: immunoSEQ multiplex PCR. V and J calls and clone size are given by that table; D and trimming were obtained from the DNA. The sample contains 300,000 to 400,000 clones, just over 85% of which appear only once. Self-reported history from a screening survey and questionnaire set each donor's cohort. The length of the CDR3 is 13 residues. The V gene's germline CDR1 is SGHAT and CDR2 FQDESV (reference sequence). The ends were cut back, 5 bases at V and 8 bases at J, with 10 bases in the middle.

The V and J genes are TRBV11-1 and TRBJ1-6, with D uncertain. This sequence originates from a woman aged 40 to 49 with acute COVID-19. Material: PBMCs or T cells enriched from blood (not recorded which). DNA for the CDR3: TGTGCCAGCAGCCAAATGAGGGATTCACCCCTCCACTTT. This translates into CASSQMRDSPLHF.